There are many counts of the clone carrying this T cell receptor (beta chain). Its cognate antigen is unknown. This entry is derived from a study of T-cell reconstitution after alpha-beta-depleted transplantation in children. Regarding the study as a whole: There were some patients whose high TCRbeta diversity at day 60 came from surviving recipient T cells and thymic progenitors. At one year after transplant, newly produced T cells mostly accounted for T-cell counts and diversity.

The authors prepared the TCRbeta library with unique molecular identifiers. TCRdb reprocessed the PCR reads with MiXCR, giving one entry per CDR3 protein. The sample shows approximately 47,000 distinct CDR3 sequences, about 50% of them seen only once. CDR3 length: 14 amino acids. The germline gives CDR1 KGHSH, CDR2 LQKENI. The V gene end was trimmed by 3 bases and the J gene end by 3 bases; junction bases not matched to a gene: 4. This TCR derives from a boy under two years old with SCID, due to receive a stem cell transplant. The sequenced sample was peripheral blood, obtained before TCRalphabeta/CD19-depleted stem cell transplant. The chain carries TRBV18 and TRBJ2-7, with 8 positions matching TRBD1. As DNA, the CDR3 is TGTGCCAGCTCACCCCCAGGGGGCCTCTACGAGCAGTACTTC. Residues: CASSPPGGLYEQYF.